The subject of this entry is one T cell receptor (beta chain). Its antigen is currently unknown. The data stem from a study of T-cell reconstitution after alpha-beta-depleted transplantation in children. Study-wide findings and caveats: As was reported, about two months after transplant, alpha-beta T cells came from several hundred expanded graft clones. From surviving recipient T cells and thymic progenitors came the high day-60 TCRbeta diversity observed in some patients. It was newly produced T cells that mostly accounted for T-cell counts and diversity one year after transplant.

The CDR3 is 15 residues long. Trimming cost V 0 bases and J 0 bases, with 11 bases left between them. The germline V gene has CDR1 GTSNPN and CDR2 SVGIG (reference sequence). It was with unique molecular identifiers that the TCRbeta library was prepared. MiXCR, run by TCRdb on the PCR reads, gives a single entry per CDR3 protein. The sample includes about 470,000 distinct CDR3 sequences, roughly 43% of them seen just once. Sequenced here: PBMCs, sampled before TCRalphabeta/CD19-depleted stem cell transplant. The source of this sequence is a girl between 2 and 10 years old with aplastic anemia, due to receive a stem cell transplant. This chain joins TRBV30 and TRBJ1-1, with D perhaps TRBD1 (5 bases). DNA of the CDR3: TGTGCCTGGAGTGTTGGACACTTACTGAACACTGAAGCTTTCTTT. Protein: CAWSVGHLLNTEAFF. The full variable domain, with the rest looked up from reference TRBV30 and TRBJ1-1, is SQTIHQWPATLVQPVGSPLSLECTVEGTSNPNLYWYRQAAGRGLQLLFYSVGIGQISSEVPQNLSASRPQDRQFILSSKKLLLSDSGFYLCAWSVGHLLNTEAFFGQGTRLTVV.